Presented here are 25 T cell receptor beta chains from one specimen sequenced in a study of blood T cell repertoires in COVID-19. Some clones are missing from TCRdb's copy, which holds only in-frame ones; the method was immunoSEQ multiplex PCR. This sample has under 150,000 clones, with under 95% found just once. The specimen sequenced was peripheral blood. Receptors were obtained from a man aged 45 to 65 with active COVID-19.

V is TRBV3-1 (or the pseudogene TRBV3-2) and J is TRBJ1-2, with a tentative D call TRBD1 (5 bases). The germline V gene encodes CDR1 LGHDT and CDR2 YNNKEL (reference sequence). This CDR3 region has 16 residues. With 1 base removed from V and 3 bases from J, the gap between germline ends came to 15 bases. The CDR3 DNA sequence: TGTGCCAGCAGCCAAGCCGGGACTTCTAACTACTATGGCTACACCTTC. This codes for CASSQAGTSNYYGYTF.

CDR3 nucleotides: TGCGCCAGCAGCAGCGACAGCTACGAGCAGTACGTC. Encoded protein: CASSSDSYEQYV. The gene calls are TRBV10-2 and TRBJ2-7; tentative D call: TRBD1 (5 bases). This CDR3 region has 12 residues. CDR1 is WSHSY, CDR2 SAAADI, per germline. Trimming removed 6 bases at V and 3 bases at J, with 9 bases between.

The J gene is TRBJ1-2, the V gene TRBV21-1; the table names TRBD1, a call not compared with the DNA. TRBV21-1 is noted as a pseudogene. The CDR3 runs to 15 residues. The CDR3: CASSKRATGRYGYTF. Here the CDR3 DNA reads TGTGCCAGCAGCAAAAGGGCGACAGGGCGCTATGGCTACACCTTC.

This rearrangement joins TRBV9 to TRBJ2-1; 10 bases match TRBD2. The CDR3 contains 14 residues. The V gene end was trimmed by 3 bases and the J gene end by 8 bases; junction bases not matched to a gene: 5. Looked up from germline, CDR1 is SGDLS and CDR2 is YYNGEE. DNA of the CDR3: TGTGCCAGCAGCGCTAGCGGGAGAACCGATGAGCAGTTCTTC. This gives the protein CASSASGRTDEQFF.

This clone was seen only a few times. This chain uses TRBV4-1 with TRBJ2-1, with 10 positions matching TRBD2. This CDR3 has 16 residues. Germline loops: CDR1 MGHRA, CDR2 YSYEKL. After removal of 4 bases from V and 9 bases from J, the junction contained 12 bases not matched to a gene. The CDR3 here is CASSPLASGGAVEQFF. Here the CDR3 DNA reads TGCGCCAGCAGCCCTTTAGCCAGCGGGGGGGCCGTTGAGCAGTTCTTC.

The rearrangement links TRBV5-1 to TRBJ1-1; D not resolved. The CDR3 loop spans 16 amino acids. The germline V and J ends were trimmed by 0 bases and 0 bases, with 12 bases remaining between them. Germline loops: CDR1 SGHRS, CDR2 YFSETQ. CDR3 region: CASSLAGDELNTEAFF. The DNA for the CDR3 is TGCGCCAGCAGCTTGGCCGGGGATGAATTGAACACTGAAGCTTTCTTT.

This chain joins TRBV6-5 and TRBJ1-3; the match to TRBD1 covers 7 bases. V was clipped by 5 bases and J by 4 bases; unmatched bases: 8. The CDR3 is 15 amino acids. Germline V gives CDR1 MNHEY, CDR2 SVGAGI. CDR3 nucleotide sequence: TGTGCCAGCAGTCTGCGGACAGGCCCGGGAAACACCATATATTTT. Residues: CASSLRTGPGNTIYF.

In DNA, the CDR3 is TGTGCCAGCAGCCAGATTCCTCCCGGGACTGGCCTTAAGGATACGCAGTATTTT. It specifies CASSQIPPGTGLKDTQYF. The V call is TRBV14, the J call TRBJ2-3, with D possibly being TRBD2 (6 bases). Germline-derived CDR1 and CDR2 are SGHDN and FVKESK. This CDR3 is 18 amino acids long. Trimming removed 3 bases from V and 6 bases from J, with 25 bases in between.

Points on this clone: The same CDR3 can be traced to other DNA sequences in this sample. The chain is built from TRBV5-1 and TRBJ2-5; D might be TRBD1 (5 bases). Trimming left V 0 bases short and J 5 bases short, with 8 bases between. CDR3 length: 13 amino acids. Germline assignment: CDR1 SGHRS and CDR2 YFSETQ. The CDR3: CASSLGQGETQYF. Written as DNA, the CDR3 is TGCGCCAGCAGCTTGGGTCAGGGTGAGACCCAGTACTTC.

V is TRBV30 and J is TRBJ1-6; D gene unclear. CDR1 is GTSNPN and CDR2 is SVGIG in the germline V gene (reference sequence). This CDR3 comprises 14 residues. Trimming shortened V by 3 bases and J by 11 bases, and 17 bases separated the two germline ends. CDR3 protein: CAWREWEGRAPLHF. CDR3 nucleotide sequence: TGTGCCTGGAGGGAGTGGGAGGGAAGGGCACCCCTCCACTTT.

The chain is built from TRBV30 and TRBJ1-2; D might be TRBD1 (5 bases). The CDR3 consists of 12 residues. CDR1 is GTSNPN and CDR2 is SVGIG in the germline V gene (reference sequence). The CDR3 reads CAPNPGSSGYTF. The CDR3 DNA follows: TGTGCGCCGAACCCAGGGTCGAGTGGCTACACCTTC.

The chain is built from TRBV27 and TRBJ2-1; 12 positions match TRBD2. Germline V gene lookup returns CDR1 MNHEY and CDR2 SMNVEV (reference sequence). The CDR3 has 15 residues. J lost 7 bases, V lost 6 bases, and 7 bases had no gene match. DNA of the CDR3: TGTGCCAGCAGGGAGACTAGCGGGAGACCAAATGAGCAGTTCTTC. Its translation: CASRETSGRPNEQFF.

The chain joins TRBV6-5 to TRBJ2-7; maybe TRBD2 (6 bases). V was cut by 4 bases and J by 5 bases, with 18 bases left in between. Germline V CDR1 and CDR2: MNHEY, SVGAGI. The CDR3 spans 15 residues. CDR3 protein: CASSLGGRIWDEQYF. The CDR3 DNA reads TGTGCCAGCAGTTTGGGGGGACGAATATGGGACGAGCAGTACTTC.

A single count supports this clone. The chain employs TRBV4-1 and TRBJ1-3; possibly TRBD1 for D (5 bases). Trimming stripped 1 base from V and 0 bases from J, with 7 bases between. The CDR3 is 15 amino acids. From germline, CDR1 is MGHRA and CDR2 YSYEKL. The CDR3 DNA sequence: TGCGCCAGCAGCCAAGGGCAGGGCTCTGGAAACACCATATATTTT. This encodes CASSQGQGSGNTIYF.

V usage is TRBV4-2 and J usage is TRBJ2-1, with 8 bases identical to TRBD2. Per the germline V gene, CDR1 is LGHNA and CDR2 is YNFKEQ. Trimming at V came to 4 bases and at J to 3 bases, leaving 8 bases not matched to a gene. The CDR3 consists of 16 residues. Written as DNA, the CDR3 is TGTGCCAGCAGCCGAGTTAGCGGGAAGGGCTACAATGAGCAGTTCTTC. Its translation: CASSRVSGKGYNEQFF.

The gene calls are TRBV29-1 and TRBJ1-6, with TRBD1 matching over 11 bases. Per the germline V gene, CDR1 is SQVTM and CDR2 is ANQGSEA. CDR3 size: 13 residues. V lost 7 bases, J lost 6 bases, and 2 bases stayed unmatched. This CDR3 reads CSAGQGANSPLHF. In nucleotides, the CDR3 is TGCAGCGCCGGACAGGGGGCTAATTCACCCCTCCACTTT.

This clone appeared a few times. This sample also contains other DNA sequences that code for the same CDR3. This sequence joins TRBV5-1 and TRBJ1-2; maybe TRBD1 (6 bases). CDR1 SGHRS and CDR2 YFSETQ come from the germline V gene. The CDR3 has 13 amino acids. The germline V and J ends were trimmed by 4 bases and 2 bases, with 9 bases remaining between them. The CDR3 region is CASSPDRNYGYTF. DNA of the CDR3: TGCGCCAGCAGCCCCGACAGGAACTATGGCTACACCTTC. Based on the CDR3 plus reference TRBV5-1 and TRBJ1-2, the full variable domain is KAGVTQTPRYLIKTRGQQVTLSCSPISGHRSVSWYQQTPGQGLQFLFEYFSETQRNKGNFPGRFSGRQFSNSRSEMNVSTLELGDSALYLCASSPDRNYGYTFGSGTRLTVV.

As DNA, the CDR3 is TGTGCCAGCAGTGAAGGGCCAGGGGCCACCGGGGAGCTGTTTTTT. Amino acid sequence: CASSEGPGATGELFF. The chain carries TRBV2 and TRBJ2-2, with a weak D call TRBD1 (6 bases). The CDR3 consists of 15 residues. Between the trimmed V and J ends, which lost 1 base and 4 bases, there was a span of 10 bases. CDR1 and CDR2 from the germline V gene are SNHLY and FYNNEI.

As concerns this clone: One end of the junction does not line up with germline, which may come from a read error. This sequence joins TRBV10-2 and TRBJ1-2; 8 bases are shared with TRBD1. The CDR3 is made up of 13 amino acids. Per germline, CDR1 WSHSY and CDR2 SAAADI. The CDR3 DNA follows: TGCGCCAGCAGCCCAGCTTCGGGACAGGAAAAGCCCTTC. Translation: CASSPASGQEKPF.

The chain employs TRBV21-1 and TRBJ2-7; TRBD2, the D gene given by the table, was not confirmed from the DNA. TRBV21-1 corresponds to a pseudogene. The CDR3 sequence is 15 residues long. The CDR3 sequence is CASSKVGTSGYEQYV. As DNA, the CDR3 is TGTGCCAGCAGCAAAGTTGGGACTAGCGGCTACGAGCAGTACGTC.

The chain uses TRBV7-9 and TRBJ1-1, with a possible D match to TRBD1 (5 bases). V lost 3 bases and J lost 3, with 11 bases in between. This CDR3 has 14 residues. CDR1 and CDR2 from the germline V gene are SEHNR and FQNEAQ (reference sequence). The CDR3 coding sequence is TGTGCCAGCAGCTTCCTGTCCAGGGACACTGAAGCTTTCTTT. Its protein is CASSFLSRDTEAFF.

The chain combines TRBV7-9 with TRBJ2-1, with 14 bases fitting TRBD2. Germline CDR1 is SEHNR and CDR2 is FQNEAQ (reference sequence). Losses at the gene ends were 1 base for V and 4 bases for J; bases not matched to a gene: 0. The CDR3 runs to 16 residues. The chain's CDR3 is CASSLGLAGGYNEQFF. In DNA form, the CDR3 reads TGTGCCAGCAGCTTAGGACTAGCGGGAGGGTACAATGAGCAGTTCTTC.

This chain links TRBV27 with TRBJ1-1; possible D gene TRBD1, 5 bases. Germline V gives CDR1 MNHEY, CDR2 SMNVEV (reference sequence). The CDR3 consists of 14 residues. The V and J ends lost 3 bases and 5 bases respectively, with 13 bases between them. The CDR3 reads CASSFRERITEAFF. Written as DNA, the CDR3 is TGTGCCAGCAGTTTCAGGGAAAGGATAACTGAAGCTTTCTTT.

This clone appeared once. The chain links TRBV7-9 to TRBJ2-1; 7 positions match TRBD2. Germline loops: CDR1 SEHNR, CDR2 FQNEAQ (reference sequence). Losses at the gene ends were 5 bases for V and 4 bases for J; bases not matched to a gene: 11. The CDR3 is 16 residues long. The CDR3 region is CASSLVGREKYNEQFF. CDR3 DNA: TGTGCCAGCAGCCTAGTGGGGCGGGAGAAGTACAATGAGCAGTTCTTC.

This chain uses TRBV7-9 with TRBJ1-6, with D uncertain. The length of the CDR3 is 16 residues. Trimming removed 4 bases at V and 5 bases at J, with 15 bases between. CDR1 is SEHNR, CDR2 FQNEAQ, per germline (reference sequence). The CDR3 sequence is CASSSEGPRNNSPLHF. CDR3 in DNA: TGTGCCAGCAGCTCTGAGGGCCCAAGAAATAATTCACCCCTCCACTTT.